This TCR beta chain was obtained from a study of blood T cell repertoires in COVID-19. Study-level background: COVID-19 samples from acute and convalescent phases originated in the United States, Italy and Spain.

Cohort allocation depended upon clinical history that participants reported. Only in-frame clones appear in the TCRdb table, and some are missing; sequencing was by immunoSEQ multiplex PCR. The top ten hold roughly 2% of the sample, which has a few hundred thousand clones, 75% to 90% seen once. The germline V gene encodes CDR1 LGHDT and CDR2 YNNKEL (reference sequence). The CDR3 has 14 amino acids. The V gene lost 1 base and the J gene lost 6 bases, with 12 bases spanning the gap. The rearrangement links TRBV3-1 (or the pseudogene TRBV3-2) to TRBJ1-2, with D perhaps matching TRBD1 (5 bases). This clonotype originated in a man aged 25 to 40 who had recovered from COVID-19. Input material: PBMCs or T cells enriched from blood (not recorded which). This chain's CDR3 is CASSQGQGIDGYTF. CDR3 nucleotides: TGTGCCAGCAGCCAAGGGCAGGGAATAGATGGCTACACCTTC.